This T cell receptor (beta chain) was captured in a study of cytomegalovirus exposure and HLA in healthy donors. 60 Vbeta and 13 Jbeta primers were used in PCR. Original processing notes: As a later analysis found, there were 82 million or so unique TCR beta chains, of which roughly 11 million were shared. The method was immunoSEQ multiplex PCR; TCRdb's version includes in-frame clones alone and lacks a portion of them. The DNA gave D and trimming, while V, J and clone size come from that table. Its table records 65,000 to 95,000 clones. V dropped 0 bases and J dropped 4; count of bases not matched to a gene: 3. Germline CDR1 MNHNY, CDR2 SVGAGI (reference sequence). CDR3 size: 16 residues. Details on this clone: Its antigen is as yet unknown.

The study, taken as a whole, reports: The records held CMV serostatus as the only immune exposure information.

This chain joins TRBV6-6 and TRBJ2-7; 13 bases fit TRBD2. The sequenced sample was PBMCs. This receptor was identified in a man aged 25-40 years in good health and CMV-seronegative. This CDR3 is CASSYSGTSGMYEQYF. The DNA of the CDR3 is TGTGCCAGCAGTTACTCGGGGACTAGCGGGATGTACGAGCAGTACTTC.